The entry below describes one T cell receptor (beta chain). Its antigen is not known. The assay was immunoSEQ multiplex PCR, and TCRdb's table has in-frame clones only and misses some. The repertoire holds roughly 78,000 clones, with around 76% as singletons. The time point denotes: blood 2 weeks post-SBRT. The treatment denotes: 15 Gy SBRT to primary tumor, nephrectomy 4 weeks later. The patient's renal cell carcinoma had clear cell pathology. Trimming left V 7 bases short and J 4 bases short, with 5 bases between. The CDR3 sequence is 11 residues long. Germline loops: CDR1 MNHNS, CDR2 SASEGT. The record originates from a study of radiation and T cells in renal cell carcinoma. Study-wide context: Nephrectomy followed 15 Gy stereotactic body radiation by 4 weeks. Findings and limits, study-wide: In blood, top tumor clones expanded by 2 weeks, shrinking by 4. Baseline intratumoral clonotype presence is unknown without pretreatment biopsies.

The chain joins TRBV6-1 to TRBJ2-1; D call uncertain. Sequenced here: blood, sampled from a patient whose treatment included radiotherapy and nephrectomy. This TCR derives from a man aged 55 to 69 with renal cell carcinoma. CDR3 DNA: TGTGCCAGCAACGAGTACAATGAGCAGTTCTTC. Amino acids: CASNEYNEQFF.